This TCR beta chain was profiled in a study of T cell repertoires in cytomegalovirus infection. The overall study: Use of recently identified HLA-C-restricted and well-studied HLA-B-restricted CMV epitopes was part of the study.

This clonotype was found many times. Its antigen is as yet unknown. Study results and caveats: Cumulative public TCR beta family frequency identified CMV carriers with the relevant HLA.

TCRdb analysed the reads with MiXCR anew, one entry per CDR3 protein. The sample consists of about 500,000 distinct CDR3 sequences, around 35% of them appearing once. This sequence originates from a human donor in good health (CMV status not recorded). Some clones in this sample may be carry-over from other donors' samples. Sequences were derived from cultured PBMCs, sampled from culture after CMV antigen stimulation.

For the CDR3, the DNA is TGTGCCAGCAGCGGGACAGGGAAGAACACTGAAGCTTTCTTT. Translating it yields CASSGTGKNTEAFF. The chain links TRBV12-3 or TRBV12-4 to TRBJ1-1; 9 nucleotides line up with TRBD1. The V and J ends lost 6 bases and 1 base, in that order; junction bases with no gene match: 3. CDR3 size: 14 residues.